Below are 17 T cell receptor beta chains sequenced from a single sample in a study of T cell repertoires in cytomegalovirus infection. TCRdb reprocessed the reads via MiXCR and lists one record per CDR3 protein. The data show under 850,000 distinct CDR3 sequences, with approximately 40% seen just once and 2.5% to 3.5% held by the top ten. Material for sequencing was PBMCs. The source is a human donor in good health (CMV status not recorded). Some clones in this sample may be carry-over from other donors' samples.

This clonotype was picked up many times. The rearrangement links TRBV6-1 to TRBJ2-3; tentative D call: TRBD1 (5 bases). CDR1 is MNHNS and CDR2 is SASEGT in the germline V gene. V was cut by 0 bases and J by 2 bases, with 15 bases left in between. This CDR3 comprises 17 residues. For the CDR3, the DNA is TGTGCCAGCAGTGAAGCGATACAGGAGCCTATCACAGATACGCAGTATTTT. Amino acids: CASSEAIQEPITDTQYF.

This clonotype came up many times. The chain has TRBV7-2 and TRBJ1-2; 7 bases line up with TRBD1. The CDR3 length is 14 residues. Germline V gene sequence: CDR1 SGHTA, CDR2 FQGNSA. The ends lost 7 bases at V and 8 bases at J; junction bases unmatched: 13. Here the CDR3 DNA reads TGTGCCAGCACCTCCAGGGGGATGGGGCAAGGCTACACCTTC. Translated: CASTSRGMGQGYTF.

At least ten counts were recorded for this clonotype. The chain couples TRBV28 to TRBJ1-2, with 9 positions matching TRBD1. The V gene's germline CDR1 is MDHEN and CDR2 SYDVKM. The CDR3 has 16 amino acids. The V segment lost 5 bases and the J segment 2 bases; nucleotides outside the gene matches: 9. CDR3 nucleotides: TGTGCCAGCAGTCAGCCCCCCGGGACAGGGAACTATGGCTACACCTTC. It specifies CASSQPPGTGNYGYTF.

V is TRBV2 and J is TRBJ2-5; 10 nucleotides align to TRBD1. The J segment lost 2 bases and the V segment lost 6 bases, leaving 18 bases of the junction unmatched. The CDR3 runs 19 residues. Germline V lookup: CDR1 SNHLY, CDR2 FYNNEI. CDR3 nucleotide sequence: TGTGCCAGCAGGGCCGGGACAGGGGAAGGAAGGACCGATCAAGAGACCCAGTACTTC. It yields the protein CASRAGTGEGRTDQETQYF.

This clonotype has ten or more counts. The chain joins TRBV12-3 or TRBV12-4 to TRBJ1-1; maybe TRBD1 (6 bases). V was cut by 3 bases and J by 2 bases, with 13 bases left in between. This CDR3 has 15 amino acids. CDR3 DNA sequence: TGTGCCAGCAGTTTCCACGACAGGATTAACACTGAAGCTTTCTTT. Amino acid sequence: CASSFHDRINTEAFF.

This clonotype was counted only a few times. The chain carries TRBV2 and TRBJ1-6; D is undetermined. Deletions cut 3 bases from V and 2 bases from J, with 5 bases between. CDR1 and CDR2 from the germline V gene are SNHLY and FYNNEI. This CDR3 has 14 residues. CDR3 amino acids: CASSEGTYNSPLHF. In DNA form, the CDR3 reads TGTGCCAGCAGTGAGGGGACCTATAATTCACCCCTCCACTTT.

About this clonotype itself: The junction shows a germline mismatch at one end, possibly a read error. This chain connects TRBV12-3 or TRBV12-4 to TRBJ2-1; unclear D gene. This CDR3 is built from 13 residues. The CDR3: CASSSRSYNEKFF. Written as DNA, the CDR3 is TGTGCCAGCAGTTCGCGCTCCTACAATGAGAAGTTCTTC.

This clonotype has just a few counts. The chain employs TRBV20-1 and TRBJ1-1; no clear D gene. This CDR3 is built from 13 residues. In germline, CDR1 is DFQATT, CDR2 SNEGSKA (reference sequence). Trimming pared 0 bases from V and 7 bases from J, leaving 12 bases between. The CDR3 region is CSARDATVYEAFF. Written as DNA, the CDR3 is TGCAGTGCTAGAGATGCTACGGTTTATGAAGCTTTCTTT.

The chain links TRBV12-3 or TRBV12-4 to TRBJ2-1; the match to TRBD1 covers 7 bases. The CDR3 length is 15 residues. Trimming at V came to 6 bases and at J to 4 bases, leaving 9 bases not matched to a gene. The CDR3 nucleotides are TGTGCCAGCAGCCTCGGACAGGAACCATACAATGAGCAGTTCTTC. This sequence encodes CASSLGQEPYNEQFF.

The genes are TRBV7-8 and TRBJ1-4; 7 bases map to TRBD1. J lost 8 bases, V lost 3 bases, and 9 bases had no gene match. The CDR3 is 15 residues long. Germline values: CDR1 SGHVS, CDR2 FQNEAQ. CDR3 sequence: CASSFNSPGGEKLFF. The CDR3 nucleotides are TGTGCCAGCAGCTTTAACAGTCCAGGGGGGGAAAAACTGTTTTTT.

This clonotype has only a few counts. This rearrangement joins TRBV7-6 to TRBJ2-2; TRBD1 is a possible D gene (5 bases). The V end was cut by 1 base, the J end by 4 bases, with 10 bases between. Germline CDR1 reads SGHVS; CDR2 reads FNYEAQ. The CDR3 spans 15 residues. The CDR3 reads CASSLEGLSTGELFF. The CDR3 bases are TGTGCCAGCAGCTTAGAGGGGTTGAGCACCGGGGAGCTGTTTTTT.

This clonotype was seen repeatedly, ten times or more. The CDR3 loop reads CASSGTGGAKNSPLHF. DNA for the CDR3: TGTGCCAGCAGTGGGACAGGGGGCGCGAAGAATTCACCCCTCCACTTT. The gene calls are TRBV28 and TRBJ1-6; 12 bases are a match to TRBD1. Germline trimming cut 5 bases from V and 7 bases from J; bases unmatched to any gene: 6. Germline V gene data show CDR1 as MDHEN and CDR2 as SYDVKM. This CDR3 is 16 amino acids long.

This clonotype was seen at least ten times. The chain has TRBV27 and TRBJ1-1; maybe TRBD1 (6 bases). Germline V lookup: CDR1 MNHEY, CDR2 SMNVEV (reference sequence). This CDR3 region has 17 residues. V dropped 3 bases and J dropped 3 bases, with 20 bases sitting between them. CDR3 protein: CASSFRDKGGFDTEAFF. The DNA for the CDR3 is TGTGCCAGCAGTTTTAGGGATAAGGGGGGTTTTGACACTGAAGCTTTCTTT.

The CDR3 DNA is TGTGCCAGCAGTGCGTACTCCGATAACACCGGGGAGCTGTTTTTT. As protein: CASSAYSDNTGELFF. The chain recombines TRBV28 with TRBJ2-2; D not certain. Trimming pared 5 bases from V and 2 bases from J, leaving 12 bases between. The CDR3 is 15 residues long. Per germline, CDR1 MDHEN and CDR2 SYDVKM.

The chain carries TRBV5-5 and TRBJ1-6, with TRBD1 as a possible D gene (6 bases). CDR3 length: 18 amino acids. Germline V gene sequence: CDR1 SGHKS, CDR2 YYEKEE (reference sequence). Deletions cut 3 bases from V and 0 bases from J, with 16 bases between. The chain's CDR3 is CASSSDQGGGSYNSPLHF. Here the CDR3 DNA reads TGTGCCAGCAGCTCTGACCAGGGAGGGGGCTCCTATAATTCACCCCTCCACTTT.

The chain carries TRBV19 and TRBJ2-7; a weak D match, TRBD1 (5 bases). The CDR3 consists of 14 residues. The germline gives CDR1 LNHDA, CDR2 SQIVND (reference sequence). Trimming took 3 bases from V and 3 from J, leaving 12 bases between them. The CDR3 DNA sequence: TGTGCCAGTAGTATCCGGGCAGACAGCTACGAGCAGTACTTC. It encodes CASSIRADSYEQYF.

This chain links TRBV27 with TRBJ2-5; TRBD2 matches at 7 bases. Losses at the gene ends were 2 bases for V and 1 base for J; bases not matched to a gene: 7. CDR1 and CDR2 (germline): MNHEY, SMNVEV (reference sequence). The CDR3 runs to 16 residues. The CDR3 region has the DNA TGTGCCAGCAGTTTAGCAGAGGGAGGGCTCCAAGAGACCCAGTACTTC. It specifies CASSLAEGGLQETQYF.